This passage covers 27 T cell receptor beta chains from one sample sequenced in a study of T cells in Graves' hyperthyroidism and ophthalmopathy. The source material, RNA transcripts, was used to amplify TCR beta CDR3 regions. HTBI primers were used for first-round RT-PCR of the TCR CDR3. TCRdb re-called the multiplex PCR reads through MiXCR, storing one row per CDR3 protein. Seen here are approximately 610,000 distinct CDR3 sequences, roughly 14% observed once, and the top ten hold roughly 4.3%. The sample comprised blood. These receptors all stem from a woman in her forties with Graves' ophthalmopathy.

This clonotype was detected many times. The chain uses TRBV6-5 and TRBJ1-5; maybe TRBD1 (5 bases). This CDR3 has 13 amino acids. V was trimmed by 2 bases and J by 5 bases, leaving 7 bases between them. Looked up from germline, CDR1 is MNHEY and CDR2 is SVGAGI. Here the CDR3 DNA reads TGTGCCAGCAGTTACGGGGGTCATCAGCCCCAGCATTTT. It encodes CASSYGGHQPQHF.

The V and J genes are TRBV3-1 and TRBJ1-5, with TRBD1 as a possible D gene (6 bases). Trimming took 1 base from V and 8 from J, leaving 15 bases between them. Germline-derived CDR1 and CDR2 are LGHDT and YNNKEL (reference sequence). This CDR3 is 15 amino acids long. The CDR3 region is CASSQVQGPGEPQHF. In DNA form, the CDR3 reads TGTGCCAGCAGCCAAGTTCAGGGCCCAGGGGAGCCCCAGCATTTT. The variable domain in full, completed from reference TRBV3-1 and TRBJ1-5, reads DTAVSQTPKYLVTQMGNDKSIKCEQNLGHDTMYWYKQDSKKFLKIMFSYNNKELIINETVPNRFSPKSPDKAHLNLHINSLELGDSAVYFCASSQVQGPGEPQHFGDGTRLSIL.

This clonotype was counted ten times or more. CDR3 sequence: CASSPRGVETQYF. CDR3 sequence (DNA): TGTGCCAGCAGTCCTCGCGGCGTCGAGACCCAGTACTTC. The rearrangement uses TRBV2 and TRBJ2-5; D call uncertain. The V end was cut by 5 bases, the J end by 5 bases, with 12 bases between. Germline values: CDR1 SNHLY, CDR2 FYNNEI. The CDR3 covers 13 residues.

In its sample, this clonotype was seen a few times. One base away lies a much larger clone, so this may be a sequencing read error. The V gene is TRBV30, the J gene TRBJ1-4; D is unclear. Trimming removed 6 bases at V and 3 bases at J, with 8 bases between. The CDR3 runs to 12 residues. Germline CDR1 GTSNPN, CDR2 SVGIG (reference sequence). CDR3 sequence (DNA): TGTGCCTGCCGTGCAGCTAATGAAAAACTGTTTTTT. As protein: CACRAANEKLFF.

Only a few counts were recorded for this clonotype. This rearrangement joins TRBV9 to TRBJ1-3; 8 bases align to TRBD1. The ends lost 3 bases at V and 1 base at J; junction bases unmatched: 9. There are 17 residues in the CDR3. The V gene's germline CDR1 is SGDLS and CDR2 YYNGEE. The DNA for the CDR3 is TGTGCCAGCAGCGATCCGGGGACAGGAAGATCTGGAAACACCATATATTTT. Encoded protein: CASSDPGTGRSGNTIYF.

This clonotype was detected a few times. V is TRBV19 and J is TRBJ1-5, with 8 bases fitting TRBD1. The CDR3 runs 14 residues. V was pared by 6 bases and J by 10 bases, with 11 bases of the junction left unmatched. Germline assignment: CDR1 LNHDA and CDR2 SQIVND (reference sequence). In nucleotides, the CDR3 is TGTGCCAGTAGGGGGGGACTCACAGGGGGACCCCAGCATTTT. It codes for CASRGGLTGGPQHF.

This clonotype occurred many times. The CDR3, as DNA: TGTGCCAGCATGTCAGAACAAGAGACCCAGTACTTC. This codes for CASMSEQETQYF. The gene calls are TRBV28 and TRBJ2-5; no definite D call. V was shortened by 7 bases and J by 2 bases, with 8 bases between the two germline ends. The germline V gene has CDR1 MDHEN and CDR2 SYDVKM. CDR3 length: 12 amino acids.

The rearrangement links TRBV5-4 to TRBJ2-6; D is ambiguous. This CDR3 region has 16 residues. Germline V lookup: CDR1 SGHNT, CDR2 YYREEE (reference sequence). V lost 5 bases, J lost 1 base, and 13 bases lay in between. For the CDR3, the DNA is TGTGCCAGCAGATTCTCATTAGCATCTGGGGCCAACGTCCTGACTTTC. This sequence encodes CASRFSLASGANVLTF.

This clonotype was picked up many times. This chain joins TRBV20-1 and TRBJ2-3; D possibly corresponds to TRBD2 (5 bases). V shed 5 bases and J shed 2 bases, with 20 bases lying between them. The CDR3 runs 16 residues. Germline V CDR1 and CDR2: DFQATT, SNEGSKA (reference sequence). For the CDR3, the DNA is TGCAGTGCTCCTGATGAGGATAGCGCGAACACAGATACGCAGTATTTT. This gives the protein CSAPDEDSANTDTQYF.

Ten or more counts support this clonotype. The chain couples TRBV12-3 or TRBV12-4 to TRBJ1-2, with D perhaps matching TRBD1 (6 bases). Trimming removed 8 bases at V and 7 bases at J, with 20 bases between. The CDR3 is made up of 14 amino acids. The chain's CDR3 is CASLSGGAEVGYTF. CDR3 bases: TGTGCCAGCCTGTCGGGGGGCGCCGAGGTTGGCTACACCTTC.

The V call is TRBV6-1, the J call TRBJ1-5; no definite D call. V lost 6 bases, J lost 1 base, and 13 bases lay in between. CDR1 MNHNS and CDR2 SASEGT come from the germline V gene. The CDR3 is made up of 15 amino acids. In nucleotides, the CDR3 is TGTGCCAGCAGCGGGGTTGGGGTGAGCAATCAGCCCCAGCATTTT. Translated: CASSGVGVSNQPQHF.

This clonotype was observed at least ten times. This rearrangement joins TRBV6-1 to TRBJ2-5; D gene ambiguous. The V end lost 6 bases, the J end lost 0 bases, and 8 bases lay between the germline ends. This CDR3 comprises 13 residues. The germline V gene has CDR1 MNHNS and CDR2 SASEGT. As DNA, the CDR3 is TGTGCCAGCAGACCCCTGTACCAAGAGACCCAGTACTTC. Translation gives CASRPLYQETQYF.

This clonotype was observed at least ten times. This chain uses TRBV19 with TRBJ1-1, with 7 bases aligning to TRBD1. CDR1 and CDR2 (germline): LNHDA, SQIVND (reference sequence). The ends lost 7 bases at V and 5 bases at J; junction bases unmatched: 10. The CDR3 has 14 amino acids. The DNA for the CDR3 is TGTGCCAGTACCAAGACAGGGTCGAGTACTGAAGCTTTCTTT. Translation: CASTKTGSSTEAFF.

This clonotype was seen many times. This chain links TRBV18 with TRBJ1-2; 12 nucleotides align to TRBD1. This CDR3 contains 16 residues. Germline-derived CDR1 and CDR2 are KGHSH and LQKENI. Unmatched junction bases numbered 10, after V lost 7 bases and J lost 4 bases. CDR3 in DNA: TGTGCCAGCTTCGCCCCCGGGACAGGGGGCGGCTATGGCTACACCTTC. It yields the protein CASFAPGTGGGYGYTF. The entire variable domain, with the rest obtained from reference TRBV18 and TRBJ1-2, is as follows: NAGVMQNPRHLVRRRGQEARLRCSPMKGHSHVYWYRQLPEEGLKFMVYLQKENIIDESGMPKERFSAEFPKEGPSILRIQQVVRGDSAAYFCASFAPGTGGGYGYTFGSGTRLTVV.

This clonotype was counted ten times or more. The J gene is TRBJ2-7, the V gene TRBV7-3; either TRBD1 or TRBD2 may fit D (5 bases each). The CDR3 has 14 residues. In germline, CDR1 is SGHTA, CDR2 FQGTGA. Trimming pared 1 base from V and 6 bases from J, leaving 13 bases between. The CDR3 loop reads CASSLNGAEGEQYF. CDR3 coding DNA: TGTGCCAGCAGCTTAAATGGGGCCGAGGGCGAGCAGTACTTC.

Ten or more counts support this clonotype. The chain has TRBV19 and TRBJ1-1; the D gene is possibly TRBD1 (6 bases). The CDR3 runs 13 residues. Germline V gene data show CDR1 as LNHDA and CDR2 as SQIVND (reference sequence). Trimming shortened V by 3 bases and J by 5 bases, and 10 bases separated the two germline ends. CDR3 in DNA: TGTGCCAGTAGTATGCGAGGGGGGACTGAAGCTTTCTTT. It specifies CASSMRGGTEAFF.

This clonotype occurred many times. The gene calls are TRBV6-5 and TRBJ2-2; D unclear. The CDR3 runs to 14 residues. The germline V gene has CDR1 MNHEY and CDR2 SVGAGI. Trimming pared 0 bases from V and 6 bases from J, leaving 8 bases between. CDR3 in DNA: TGTGCCAGCAGTTACTCGCCCGGGTCCGGGGAGCTGTTTTTT. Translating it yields CASSYSPGSGELFF.

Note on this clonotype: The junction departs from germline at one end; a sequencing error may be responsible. CDR3 protein: CASSYAPGENSEAFF. In DNA, the CDR3 is TGTGCCAGCAGTTACGCACCGGGGGAGAACAGTGAAGCTTTCTTT. The V and J genes are TRBV6-2 or TRBV6-3 and TRBJ1-1; D might be TRBD1 (5 bases). Germline CDR1 MNHEY, CDR2 SVGEGT. The length of the CDR3 is 15 residues.

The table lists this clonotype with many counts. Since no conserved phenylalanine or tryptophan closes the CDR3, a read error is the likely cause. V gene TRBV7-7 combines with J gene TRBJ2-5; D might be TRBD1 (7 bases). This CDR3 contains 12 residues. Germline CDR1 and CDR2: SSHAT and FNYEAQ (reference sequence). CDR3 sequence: CASSQGGETQYL. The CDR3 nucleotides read TGTGCTAGCAGCCAGGGGGGAGAGACCCAGTACCTC.

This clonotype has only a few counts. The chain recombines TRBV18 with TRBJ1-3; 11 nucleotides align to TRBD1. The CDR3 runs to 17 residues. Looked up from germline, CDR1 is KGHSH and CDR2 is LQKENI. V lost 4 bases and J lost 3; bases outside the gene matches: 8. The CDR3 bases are TGTGCCAGCTCACGATGGTCGGGACAGGGGGATGGAAACACCATATATTTT. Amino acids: CASSRWSGQGDGNTIYF.

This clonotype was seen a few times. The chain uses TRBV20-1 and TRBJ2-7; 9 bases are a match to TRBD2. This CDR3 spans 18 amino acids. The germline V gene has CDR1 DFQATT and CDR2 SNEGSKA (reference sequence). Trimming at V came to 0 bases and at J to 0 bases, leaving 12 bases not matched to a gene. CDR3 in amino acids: CSARDIYQTSGSSYEQYF. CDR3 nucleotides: TGCAGTGCTAGAGACATATACCAGACTAGCGGATCCTCCTACGAGCAGTACTTC.

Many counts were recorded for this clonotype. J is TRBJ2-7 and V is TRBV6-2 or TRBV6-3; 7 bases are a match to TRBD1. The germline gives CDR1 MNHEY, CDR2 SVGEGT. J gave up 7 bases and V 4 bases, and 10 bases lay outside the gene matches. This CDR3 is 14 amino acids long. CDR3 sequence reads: CASSWDSRLGEQYF. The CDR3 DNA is TGTGCCAGCAGTTGGGACAGTAGACTGGGGGAGCAGTACTTC.

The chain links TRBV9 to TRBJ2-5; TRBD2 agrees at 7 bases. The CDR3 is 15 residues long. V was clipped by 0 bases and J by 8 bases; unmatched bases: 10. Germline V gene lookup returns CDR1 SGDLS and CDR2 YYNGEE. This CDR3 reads CASSVVAGPAATQYF. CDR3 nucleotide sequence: TGTGCCAGCAGCGTAGTAGCGGGCCCGGCCGCTACCCAGTACTTC.

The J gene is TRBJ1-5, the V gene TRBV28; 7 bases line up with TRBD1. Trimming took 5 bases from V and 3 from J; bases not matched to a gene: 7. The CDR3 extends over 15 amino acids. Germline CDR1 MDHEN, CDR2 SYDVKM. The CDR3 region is CASSPVQGNNQPQHF. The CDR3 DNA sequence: TGTGCCAGCAGTCCTGTACAGGGGAACAATCAGCCCCAGCATTTT.

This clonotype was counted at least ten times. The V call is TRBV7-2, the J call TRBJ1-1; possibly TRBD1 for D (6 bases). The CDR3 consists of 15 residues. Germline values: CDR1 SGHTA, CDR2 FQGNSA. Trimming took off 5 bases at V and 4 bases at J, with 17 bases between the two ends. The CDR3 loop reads CASSVSWGAITEAFF. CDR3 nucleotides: TGTGCCAGCAGCGTTTCGTGGGGGGCTATCACTGAAGCTTTCTTT.

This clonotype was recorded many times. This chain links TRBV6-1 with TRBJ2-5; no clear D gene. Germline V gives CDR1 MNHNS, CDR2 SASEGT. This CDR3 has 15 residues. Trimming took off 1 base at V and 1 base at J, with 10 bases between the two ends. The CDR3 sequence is CASSEELQSQETQYF. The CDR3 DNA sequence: TGTGCCAGCAGTGAAGAGTTGCAGAGCCAAGAGACCCAGTACTTC.

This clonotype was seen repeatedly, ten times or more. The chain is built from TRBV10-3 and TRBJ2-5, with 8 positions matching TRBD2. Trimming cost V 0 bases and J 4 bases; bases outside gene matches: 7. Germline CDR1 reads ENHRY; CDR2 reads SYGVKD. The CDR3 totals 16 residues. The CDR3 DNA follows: TGTGCCATCAGTGAGTCGAAGCGGGAGTCGGGAGAGACCCAGTACTTC. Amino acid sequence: CAISESKRESGETQYF.